This T cell receptor (beta chain) was retrieved from a study of T cells in Graves' hyperthyroidism and ophthalmopathy. Ophthalmopathy patients had moderate-to-severe active disease, CAS ≥3, NOSPECS ≥4, and disease duration under 3 months. This clonotype was counted a few times. Its antigen is not known. Trimming removed 0 bases from V and 0 bases from J, with 12 bases in between. This CDR3 is 18 amino acids long. Germline lookup yields CDR1 ENHRY and CDR2 SYGVKD. Using RNA transcripts as the source, TCR beta CDR3 regions were amplified. HTBI primers were used for first-round RT-PCR of the TCR CDR3. TCRdb re-called the multiplex PCR reads through MiXCR, storing one row per CDR3 protein. The table has some 370,000 distinct CDR3 sequences, 11% to 15% seen once. Study-wide findings and caveats: Through a model of 13 V-J features, ophthalmopathy was separated from stable hyperthyroidism. Most clonotypes expanded in thyroid above 0.001 were likewise present in blood. Before onset, by a median of 6.5 months, the model predicted ophthalmopathy.

The sample comprised blood. The source of this sequence is a man aged 50-60 years with Graves' ophthalmopathy. The gene calls are TRBV10-3 and TRBJ2-6, with D unclear. CDR3 DNA: TGTGCCATCAGTGAGTCGGGTCAGACAAGCTCTGGGGCCAACGTCCTGACTTTC. This encodes CAISESGQTSSGANVLTF.